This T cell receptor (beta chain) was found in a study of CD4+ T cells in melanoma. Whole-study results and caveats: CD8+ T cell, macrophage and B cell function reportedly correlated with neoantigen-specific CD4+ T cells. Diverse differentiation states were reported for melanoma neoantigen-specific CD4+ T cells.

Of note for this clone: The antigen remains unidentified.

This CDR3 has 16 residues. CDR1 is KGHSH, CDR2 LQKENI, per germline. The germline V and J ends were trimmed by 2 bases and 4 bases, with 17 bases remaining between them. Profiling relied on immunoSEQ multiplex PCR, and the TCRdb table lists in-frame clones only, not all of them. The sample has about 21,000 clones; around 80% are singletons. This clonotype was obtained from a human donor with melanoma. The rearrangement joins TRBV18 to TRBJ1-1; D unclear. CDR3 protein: CASSPDPARFGTEAFF. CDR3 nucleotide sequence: TGTGCCAGCTCACCAGACCCAGCCCGTTTTGGCACTGAAGCTTTCTTT.